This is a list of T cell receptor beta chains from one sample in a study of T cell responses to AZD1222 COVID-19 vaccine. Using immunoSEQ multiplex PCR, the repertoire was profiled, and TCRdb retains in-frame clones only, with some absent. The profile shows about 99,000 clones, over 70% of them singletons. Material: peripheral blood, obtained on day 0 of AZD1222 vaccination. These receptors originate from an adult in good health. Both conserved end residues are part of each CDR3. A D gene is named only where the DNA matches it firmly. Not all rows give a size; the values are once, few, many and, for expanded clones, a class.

TGTGCCAGCAGTTTGGAAACCTCCGGGTCTACCTACGAGCAGTACTTC CASSLETSGSTYEQYF . TRBJ2-7 TRBV28 .
TGTGCCAGCTGGGGGTTGCGGGGGACCCAGTACTTC CASWGLRGTQYF . TRBJ2-5 TRBV6-4 once
TGCGCCAGCAGTGAACCGGGACTTCGGATCCCCTACACCTTC CASSEPGLRIPYTF . TRBJ1-2 TRBV10-2 few
TGTGCCAGCAGCTTAAGGGTCATCGCGATCAGCCCCCAGCATTTT CASSLRVIAISPQHF . TRBJ1-5 TRBV7-2 once
TGTGCCAGTAGTATCACGAGTTCCGGCTACACCTTC CASSITSSGYTF . TRBJ1-2 TRBV19 .
TGCGCCAGCAGCTTGGTCCCCCTAGCGGGGGGGCAGGGACAAGAGACCCAGTACTTC CASSLVPLAGGQGQETQYF TRBD2 TRBJ2-5 TRBV5-1 .
TGTGCCAGCAGTCGGACAGGAGCCTACGAGCAGTACTTC CASSRTGAYEQYF TRBD1 TRBJ2-7 TRBV7-2 few
TGTGCCAGCAGAGATGGGGGAACCCAAGAGACCCAGTACTTC CASRDGGTQETQYF . TRBJ2-5 TRBV6-6 .
TGTGCCAGCAGTTACTGGGACAGCCTAAACTATGGCTACACCTTC CASSYWDSLNYGYTF TRBD1 TRBJ1-2 TRBV6-5 .
TGTGCCAGCAGTACAACCGGGACAGGGTTTTACGAGCAGTACTTC CASSTTGTGFYEQYF TRBD1 TRBJ2-7 TRBV6-2/TRBV6-3 .
TGTGCCAGCAGCGTAGAACTAAACACCGGGGAGCTGTTTTTT CASSVELNTGELFF . TRBJ2-2 TRBV9 once
TGTGCCACCAGTGATTTCGTAGGGTTGACAGATACGCAGTATTTT CATSDFVGLTDTQYF . TRBJ2-3 TRBV24-1 .
TGTGCCAGCAGTTTTCAGATTCCTTACGAGCAGTACTTC CASSFQIPYEQYF . TRBJ2-7 TRBV12-3/TRBV12-4 .
TGTGCCATCCTTAACAAGAACACTGAAGCTTTCTTT CAILNKNTEAFF . TRBJ1-1 TRBV4-2 .
TGTGCCACCAGTCCCGGACAGTTCACAGATACGCAGTATTTT CATSPGQFTDTQYF . TRBJ2-3 TRBV24-1 few
TGCAGCGGTTCGCGCGGGAGCTCCTACAATGAGCAGTTCTTC CSGSRGSSYNEQFF TRBD2 TRBJ2-1 TRBV29-1 .
TGTGCCAGCAGCCTGGGGGTCGGCTACGAGCAGTACTTC CASSLGVGYEQYF . TRBJ2-7 TRBV12-3/TRBV12-4 .
TGCGCCAGCAGCTTGGACGGGATTCGAGGACAGCCCCAGCATTTT CASSLDGIRGQPQHF . TRBJ1-5 TRBV5-1 .
TGTGCCAGCAGCCAACACAGGGGAGGATTTCGGGGCACTGAAGCTTTCTTT CASSQHRGGFRGTEAFF TRBD1 TRBJ1-1 TRBV3-1/TRBV3-2 .
TGCGCCAGCAGTGAGGCAGGGAGCACTGAAGCTTTCTTT CASSEAGSTEAFF . TRBJ1-1 TRBV10-1 .
TGTGCCAGCAGCTTTTCCCTTCCCGGGACTGCCATCACTGAAGCTTTCTTT CASSFSLPGTAITEAFF . TRBJ1-1 TRBV11-2 .
TGTGCCAGCTCATCTTACGGACAGGGGTGGAAAGGAAACACCATATATTTT CASSSYGQGWKGNTIYF TRBD1 TRBJ1-3 TRBV18 .
TGTGCCAGCAGCTTAGCCGCCGGGGTTAGGCAGCCCCAGCATTTT CASSLAAGVRQPQHF . TRBJ1-5 TRBV7-9 .
TGCGCCAGCAGCCGAAAACAGACAGGGGACGGTAATTCACCCCTCCACTTT CASSRKQTGDGNSPLHF TRBD1 TRBJ1-6 TRBV4-3 .
TGTGCCAGCAGCGAGCAACTGACAGGTGACGACTCCTATGGCTACACCTTC CASSEQLTGDDSYGYTF . TRBJ1-2 TRBV9 .
TGTGCCAGCAGTTTGGGGACTAGCACAGATACGCAGTATTTT CASSLGTSTDTQYF . TRBJ2-3 TRBV6-2/TRBV6-3 .
TGTGCCAGCAGTGATAGCGGGAGGATAAATGAGCAGTTCTTC CASSDSGRINEQFF TRBD2 TRBJ2-1 TRBV2 .